The clone carrying this T cell receptor (beta chain) has a handful of counts. Its specificity is unknown. TCRdb reprocessed the 5' RACE reads via MiXCR and lists one record per CDR3 protein. The sample includes hundreds of thousands of distinct CDR3 sequences, 12% seen only once; the top ten take around 0.51%. The source of the sample is a study of CD8 T cells in ankylosing spondylitis. Findings of the study overall: It was reported that disease-linked clones were significantly enriched in matched ankylosing spondylitis synovial fluid. A TCR beta motif of eight highly homologous variants appeared characteristic of ankylosing spondylitis blood. Past studies reported some motif variants in reactive arthritis synovial fluid and blood.

The specimen was blood, either unsorted or a sorted T cell fraction (not recorded which). The clonotype comes from a male donor with ankylosing spondylitis.

The CDR3 sequence is CASSFQKTSYNEQFF. DNA for the CDR3: TGTGCCAGCAGCTTTCAGAAAACCTCCTACAATGAGCAGTTCTTC. V usage is TRBV7-9 and J usage is TRBJ2-1, with unresolved D. V was pared by 3 bases and J by 0 bases, with 9 bases between. The length of the CDR3 is 15 residues. CDR1 and CDR2 (germline): SEHNR, FQNEAQ (reference sequence).